This T cell receptor beta chain stems from a study of blood T cell repertoires in COVID-19. Two consecutive negative NP/OP PCR tests, clearance, or resolved symptoms defined Cohort 3 recovery. Authors' methods: By means of reference gene primer amplification, nucleated cell counts were estimated. Profiling relied on immunoSEQ multiplex PCR, and the TCRdb table lists in-frame clones only, not all of them. V, J and clone size are those of that table, while D and trimming were read from the DNA. The table lists about 140,000 clones, about 82% of them singletons. The CDR3 spans 14 residues. J was trimmed by 4 bases and V by 0 bases; bases with no gene match: 2. Germline V gene sequence: CDR1 SGDLS, CDR2 YYNGEE.

The clonotype was recovered from a woman aged 40 to 49 who had recovered from COVID-19. The chain recombines TRBV9 with TRBJ2-7; TRBD2 aligns across 9 bases. The sample comprised PBMCs or T cells enriched from blood (not recorded which). The CDR3 DNA sequence: TGTGCCAGCAGCGTAGGGGCGGGAGGGTACGAGCAGTACTTC. Protein sequence: CASSVGAGGYEQYF.